This TCR beta chain was sequenced for a study of OX40 agonist ivuxolimab in advanced cancers. In the study overall: Each dose-escalation patient presented with hepatocellular carcinoma, melanoma, renal cell or head and neck cancer.

Only in-frame clones appear in the TCRdb table, and some are missing; sequencing was by immunoSEQ multiplex PCR. Of some 66,000 clones listed, roughly four fifths are singletons. Trimming removed 9 bases from V and 6 bases from J, with 14 bases in between. Per the germline V gene, CDR1 is MNHNS and CDR2 is SASEGT. The CDR3 sequence is 12 residues long. This sample comprised CD4+ or CD8+ T cells sorted from blood, obtained in a trial of the OX40 agonist ivuxolimab. The rearrangement uses TRBV6-1 and TRBJ1-1; D not certain. This receptor was identified in an adult with an advanced solid tumor such as melanoma, head and neck, liver or kidney cancer. CDR3 coding DNA: TGTGCCAGTCAACTGGCATTGGCTGAAGCTTTCTTT. Translated: CASQLALAEAFF.